This TCR beta chain was obtained from a study of CXCR3-negative and CXCR3-positive naive CD8 T cells. Study background: Across all libraries, TRB reads numbered about 135 million, with about 1.5 +/- 0.3 million in each library. Points from the study as a whole: Similar TRBV-TRBJ usage was seen in naive cells (both CXCR3-negative and CXCR3-positive), but memory cells differed. Against CXCR3-negative naive cells, CXCR3-positive naive cells showed more hydrophobic TRB CDR3s. Naive subsets had comparable surface CD5, so TRB CDR3 properties gauged TCR strength.

Naive CD8+ T cells carried a CD45RO-CCR7+CD27+CD95- phenotype. Points on this clonotype: What it recognizes is unknown.

With UMI labels, 5' RACE was used to prepare the TRB cDNA libraries. Following a re-call of the 5' RACE reads, TCRdb has one entry per CDR3 protein and lacks DNA. Its table lists about 98,000 distinct CDR3 sequences. Looked up from germline, CDR1 is KGHDR and CDR2 is SFDVKD. The CDR3 covers 16 residues. V and J are TRBV24-1 and TRBJ1-5; TCRdb's D gene call, TRBD1, goes unchecked for lack of DNA. Material: naive CXCR3+ CD8+ T cells from blood. Stated subset: CD45RO-CCR7+CD27+CD95- naive CD8+ T cells expressing CXCR3 (TNR3+). This receptor was obtained from a human donor in good health. Some clones in this sample may be carry-over from other donors' samples. This CDR3 reads CATSDPTGPGNQPQHF.